The 6 T cell receptor beta chains presented below share a single source sample, sequenced in a study of blood T cell repertoires in COVID-19. Clones were read by immunoSEQ multiplex PCR, and TCRdb kept only the in-frame ones, dropping some. Of about 170,000 clones listed, over 75% are singletons. Sample: PBMCs or T cells enriched from blood (not recorded which). The receptor source for this set is a human donor with acute COVID-19. The donor label of this sample is uncertain.

This clone was seen a handful of times. The V gene is TRBV9, the J gene TRBJ1-6, with no clear D. The CDR3 sequence is 15 residues long. The germline gives CDR1 SGDLS, CDR2 YYNGEE. V lost 5 bases and J lost 4, with 13 bases in between. In DNA, the CDR3 is TGTGCCAGCAGGGCAGGTACCTCTTATAATTCACCCCTCCACTTT. Its translation: CASRAGTSYNSPLHF.

V is TRBV19 and J is TRBJ2-5; D is possibly TRBD2 (6 bases). CDR1 is LNHDA, CDR2 SQIVND, per germline (reference sequence). The CDR3 runs 14 residues. V shed 8 bases and J shed 5 bases, with 18 bases lying between them. CDR3: CASAPAWEEETQYF. The CDR3 coding sequence is TGTGCCAGTGCCCCAGCCTGGGAGGAGGAGACCCAGTACTTC.

The gene calls are TRBV7-2 and TRBJ1-3; D might be TRBD1 (6 bases). Per germline, CDR1 SGHTA and CDR2 FQGNSA. This CDR3 is built from 15 residues. V lost 2 bases, J lost 5 bases, and 13 bases lay in between. The CDR3 DNA follows: TGTGCCAGCAGCTTAATTACAGGGCGAAGAAACACCATATATTTT. Its translation is CASSLITGRRNTIYF.

The chain is built from TRBV3-1 (or the pseudogene TRBV3-2) and TRBJ1-4; 10 bases line up with TRBD1. The trim removed 4 bases at V and 1 base at J, leaving 0 bases unmatched. The germline V gene has CDR1 LGHDT and CDR2 YNNKEL (reference sequence). This CDR3 is built from 15 residues. CDR3 in DNA: TGTGCCAGCAGCCGGACAGGGGGAACTAATGAAAAACTGTTTTTT. Translation: CASSRTGGTNEKLFF.

This chain joins TRBV7-9 and TRBJ2-2; 9 nucleotides match TRBD2. Germline lookup yields CDR1 SEHNR and CDR2 FQNEAQ (reference sequence). J lost 4 bases, V lost 2 bases, and 8 bases had no gene match. The CDR3 sequence is 17 residues long. This CDR3 reads CASSLSPPGLATGELFF. In DNA, the CDR3 is TGTGCCAGCAGCTTATCCCCCCCGGGACTAGCCACCGGGGAGCTGTTTTTT.

The rearrangement links TRBV18 to TRBJ1-1; weak D call: TRBD1 (5 bases). This CDR3 comprises 14 residues. V lost 2 bases to trimming and J lost 11 bases, with 18 bases between them. CDR1 and CDR2 (germline): KGHSH, LQKENI. The CDR3 loop reads CASSPDLDSPTAFF. CDR3 nucleotides: TGTGCCAGCTCACCAGATCTAGACAGCCCGACGGCTTTCTTT.